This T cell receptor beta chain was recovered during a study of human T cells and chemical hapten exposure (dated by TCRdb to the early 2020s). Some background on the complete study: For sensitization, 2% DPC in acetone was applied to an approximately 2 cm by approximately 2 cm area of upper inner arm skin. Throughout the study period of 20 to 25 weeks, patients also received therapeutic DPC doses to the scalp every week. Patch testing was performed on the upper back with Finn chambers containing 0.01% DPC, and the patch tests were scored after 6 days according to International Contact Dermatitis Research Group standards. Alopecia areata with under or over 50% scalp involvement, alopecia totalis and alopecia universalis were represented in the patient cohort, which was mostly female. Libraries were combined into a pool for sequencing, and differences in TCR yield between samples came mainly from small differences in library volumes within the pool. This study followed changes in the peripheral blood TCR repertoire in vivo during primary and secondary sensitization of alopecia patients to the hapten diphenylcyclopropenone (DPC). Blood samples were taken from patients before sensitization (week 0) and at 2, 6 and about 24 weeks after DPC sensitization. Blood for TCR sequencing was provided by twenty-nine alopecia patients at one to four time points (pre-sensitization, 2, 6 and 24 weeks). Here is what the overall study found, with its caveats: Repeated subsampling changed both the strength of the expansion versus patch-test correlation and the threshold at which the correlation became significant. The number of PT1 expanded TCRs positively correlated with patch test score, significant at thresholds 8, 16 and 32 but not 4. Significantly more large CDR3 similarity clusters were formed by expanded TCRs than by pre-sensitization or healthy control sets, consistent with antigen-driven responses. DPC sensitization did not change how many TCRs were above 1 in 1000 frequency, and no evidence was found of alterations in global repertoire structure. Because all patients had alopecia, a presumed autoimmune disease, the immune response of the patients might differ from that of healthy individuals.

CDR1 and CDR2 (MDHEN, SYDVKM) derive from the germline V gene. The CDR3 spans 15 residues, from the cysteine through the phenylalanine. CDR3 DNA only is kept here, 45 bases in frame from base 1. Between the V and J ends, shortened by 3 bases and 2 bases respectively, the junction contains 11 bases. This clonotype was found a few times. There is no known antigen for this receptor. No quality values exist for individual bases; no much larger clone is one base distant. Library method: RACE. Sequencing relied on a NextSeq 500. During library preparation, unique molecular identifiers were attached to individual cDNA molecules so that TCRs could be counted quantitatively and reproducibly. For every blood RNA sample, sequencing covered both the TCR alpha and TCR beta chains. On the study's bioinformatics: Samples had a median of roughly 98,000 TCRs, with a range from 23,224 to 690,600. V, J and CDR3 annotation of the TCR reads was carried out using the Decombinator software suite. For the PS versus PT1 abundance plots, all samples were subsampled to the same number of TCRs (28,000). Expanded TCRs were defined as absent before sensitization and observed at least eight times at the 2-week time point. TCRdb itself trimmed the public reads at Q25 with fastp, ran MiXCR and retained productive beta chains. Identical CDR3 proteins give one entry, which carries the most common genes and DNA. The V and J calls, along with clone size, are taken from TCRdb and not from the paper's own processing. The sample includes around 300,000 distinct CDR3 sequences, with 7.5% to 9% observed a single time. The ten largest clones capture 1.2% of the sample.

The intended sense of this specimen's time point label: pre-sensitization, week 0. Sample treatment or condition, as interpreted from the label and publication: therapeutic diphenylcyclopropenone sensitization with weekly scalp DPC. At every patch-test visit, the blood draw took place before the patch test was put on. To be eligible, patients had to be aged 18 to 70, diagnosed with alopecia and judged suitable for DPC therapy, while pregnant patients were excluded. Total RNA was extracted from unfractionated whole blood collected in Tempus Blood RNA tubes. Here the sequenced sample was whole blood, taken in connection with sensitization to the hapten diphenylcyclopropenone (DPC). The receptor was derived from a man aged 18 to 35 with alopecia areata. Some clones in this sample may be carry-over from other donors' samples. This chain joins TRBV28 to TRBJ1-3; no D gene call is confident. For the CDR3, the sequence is CASSFSGIAGNTIYF. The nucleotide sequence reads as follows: TGTGCCAGCAGTTTTTCGGGGATAGCTGGAAACACCATATATTTT.